This TCR beta chain emerged from a study of blood T cell repertoires in COVID-19. Study-level information: T cells, B-cell-depleted T cells, or PBMCs provided the cDNA or gDNA that served as material.

As processed by the authors: Estimates of nucleated cell counts were drawn from the amplification of reference gene primers. Assay used: immunoSEQ multiplex PCR; TCRdb lists only in-frame clones, some missing. From that table come the V and J calls and clone size; the DNA was used to work out D and trimming. The table records 130,000 or so clones, more than 75% of them present only once. The V gene lost 3 bases and the J gene lost 8 bases, with 11 bases spanning the gap. Germline values: CDR1 MNHEY, CDR2 SMNVEV (reference sequence). CDR3 size: 13 residues. The Seattle patients, enrolled during active infection, were followed longitudinally.

This chain connects TRBV27 to TRBJ1-5; possibly TRBD1 for D (6 bases). This TCR came from a woman in her 70s with COVID-19, enrolled during active disease. The source material was peripheral blood. The CDR3 sequence is CASSLAGDKPQHF. CDR3 nucleotides: TGTGCCAGCAGTTTGGCAGGGGACAAGCCCCAGCATTTT.